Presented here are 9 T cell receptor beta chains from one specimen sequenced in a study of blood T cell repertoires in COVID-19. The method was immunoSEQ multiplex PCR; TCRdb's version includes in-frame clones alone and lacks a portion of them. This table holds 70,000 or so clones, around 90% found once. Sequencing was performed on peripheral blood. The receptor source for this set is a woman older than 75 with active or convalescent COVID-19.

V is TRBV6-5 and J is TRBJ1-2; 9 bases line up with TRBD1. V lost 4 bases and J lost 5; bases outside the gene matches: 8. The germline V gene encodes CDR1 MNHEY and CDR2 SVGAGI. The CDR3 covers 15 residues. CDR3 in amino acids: CASSLTSGTGYGYTF. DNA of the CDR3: TGTGCCAGCAGTTTGACGTCCGGGACAGGGTATGGCTACACCTTC.

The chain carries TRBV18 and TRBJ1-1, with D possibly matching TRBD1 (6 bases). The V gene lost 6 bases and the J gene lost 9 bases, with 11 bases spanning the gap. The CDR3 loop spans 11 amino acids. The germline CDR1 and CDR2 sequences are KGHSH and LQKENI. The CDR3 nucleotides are TGTGCCAGCTCCCAGGGGCAGCAAGCTTTCTTT. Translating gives CASSQGQQAFF. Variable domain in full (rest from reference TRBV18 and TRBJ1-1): NAGVMQNPRHLVRRRGQEARLRCSPMKGHSHVYWYRQLPEEGLKFMVYLQKENIIDESGMPKERFSAEFPKEGPSILRIQQVVRGDSAAYFCASSQGQQAFFGQGTRLTVV.

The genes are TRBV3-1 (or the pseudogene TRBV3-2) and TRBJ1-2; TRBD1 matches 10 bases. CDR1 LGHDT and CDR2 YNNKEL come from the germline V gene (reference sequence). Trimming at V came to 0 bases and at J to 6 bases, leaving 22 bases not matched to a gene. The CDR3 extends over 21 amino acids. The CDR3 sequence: CASSQDRRQGAFPSLSNGYTF. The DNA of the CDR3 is TGTGCCAGCAGCCAAGATAGGAGACAGGGGGCATTCCCCTCTCTATCAAATGGCTACACCTTC.

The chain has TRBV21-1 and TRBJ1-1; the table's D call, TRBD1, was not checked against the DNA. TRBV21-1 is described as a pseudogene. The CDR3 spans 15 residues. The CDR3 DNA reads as TGTGCCAGCAGCAACCGGACAGGGAAGAACACTGAAGCTTTCTTT. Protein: CASSNRTGKNTEAFF.

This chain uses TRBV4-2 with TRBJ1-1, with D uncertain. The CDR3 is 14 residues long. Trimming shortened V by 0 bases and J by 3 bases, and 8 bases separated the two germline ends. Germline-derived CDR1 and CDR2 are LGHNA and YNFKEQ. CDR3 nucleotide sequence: TGTGCCAGCAGCCAAGACCGGGTCCACACTGAAGCTTTCTTT. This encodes CASSQDRVHTEAFF.

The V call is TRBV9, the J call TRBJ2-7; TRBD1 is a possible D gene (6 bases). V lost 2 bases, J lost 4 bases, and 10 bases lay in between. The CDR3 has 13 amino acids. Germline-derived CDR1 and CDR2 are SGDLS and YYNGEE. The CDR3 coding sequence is TGTGCCAGCAGCGTGGCTACAGGGTACGAGCAGTACTTC. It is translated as CASSVATGYEQYF. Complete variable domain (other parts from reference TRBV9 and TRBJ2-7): DSGVTQTPKHLITATGQRVTLRCSPRSGDLSVYWYQQSLDQGLQFLIQYYNGEERAKGNILERFSAQQFPDLHSELNLSSLELGDSALYFCASSVATGYEQYFGPGTRLTVT.

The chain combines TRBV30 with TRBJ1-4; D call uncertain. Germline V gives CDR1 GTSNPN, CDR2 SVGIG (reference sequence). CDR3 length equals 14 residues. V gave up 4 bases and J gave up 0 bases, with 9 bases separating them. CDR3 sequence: CAWKRWATNEKLFF. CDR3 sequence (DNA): TGTGCCTGGAAGAGGTGGGCAACTAATGAAAAACTGTTTTTT. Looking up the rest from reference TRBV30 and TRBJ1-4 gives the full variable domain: SQTIHQWPATLVQPVGSPLSLECTVEGTSNPNLYWYRQAAGRGLQLLFYSVGIGQISSEVPQNLSASRPQDRQFILSSKKLLLSDSGFYLCAWKRWATNEKLFFGSGTQLSVL.

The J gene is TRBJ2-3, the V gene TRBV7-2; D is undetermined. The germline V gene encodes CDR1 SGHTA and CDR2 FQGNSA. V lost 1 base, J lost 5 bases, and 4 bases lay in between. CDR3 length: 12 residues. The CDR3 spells CASSLGIDTQYF. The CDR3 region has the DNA TGTGCCAGCAGCTTAGGTATAGATACGCAGTATTTT.

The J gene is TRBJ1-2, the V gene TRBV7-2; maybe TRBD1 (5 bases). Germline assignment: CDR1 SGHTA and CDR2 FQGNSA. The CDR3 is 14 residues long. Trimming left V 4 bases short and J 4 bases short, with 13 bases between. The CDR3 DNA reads TGTGCCAGCAGCTCGGGGGTCGGGTTCTATGGCTACACCTTC. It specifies CASSSGVGFYGYTF.